Listed below are T cell receptor beta chains from one sample, sequenced in a study of blood T cell repertoires in COVID-19. Clones were read by immunoSEQ multiplex PCR, and TCRdb kept only the in-frame ones, dropping some. The table includes more than 95,000 clones, around nine tenths detected once. Sequences were obtained from peripheral blood. The receptor source for this set is a woman aged 80 or over with acute or convalescent COVID-19. The CDR3 runs from the conserved cysteine through the conserved F or W. D genes are given only for firm matches. Part of the rows lack a size; the others show once, few, many or a class for expanded clones.

d_call,v_call,clone_size,j_call,cdr3_aa,cdr3_nt
.,TRBV5-1,.,TRBJ2-7,CASSLQGMNLEQYF,TGCGCCAGCAGCTTGCAGGGGATGAATCTCGAGCAGTACTTC
TRBD1,TRBV9,few,TRBJ1-2,CASSDTQGRGYTF,TGTGCCAGCAGCGACACACAGGGGCGAGGCTACACCTTC
.,TRBV9,.,TRBJ2-2,CASSVEQMYTGELFF,TGTGCCAGCAGCGTAGAACAAATGTACACCGGGGAGCTGTTTTTT
.,TRBV5-1,.,TRBJ2-5,CASSLGSGGGQETQYF,TGCGCCAGCAGCTTAGGTAGTGGAGGTGGACAAGAGACCCAGTACTTC
.,TRBV4-3,.,TRBJ1-2,CASSQGPGLNGYTF,TGCGCCAGCAGCCAAGGCCCGGGACTTAATGGCTACACCTTC
.,TRBV7-9,.,TRBJ2-3,CASRPRVPSVTDTQYF,TGTGCCAGCAGACCAAGGGTCCCTAGCGTCACAGATACGCAGTATTTT
TRBD2,TRBV3-1/TRBV3-2,.,TRBJ2-1,CASSQGTSSYNEQFF,TGTGCCAGCAGCCAAGGGACTAGCAGCTACAATGAGCAGTTCTTC
TRBD2,TRBV5-1,.,TRBJ2-2,CASSPTSGSSGELFF,TGCGCCAGCAGCCCTACTAGCGGGAGTAGCGGGGAGCTGTTTTTT
TRBD1,TRBV5-4,.,TRBJ1-1,CASSLSTGGSTEAFF,TGTGCCAGCAGCTTGTCGACAGGGGGAAGCACTGAAGCTTTCTTT
.,TRBV21-1,.,TRBJ2-4,CPGTPQGIQYF,TGTCCGGGGACACCTCAGGGCATTCAGTACTTC
TRBD1,TRBV19,.,TRBJ2-5,CASSRTGQETQYF,TGTGCCAGTAGTAGGACAGGGCAAGAGACCCAGTACTTC
.,TRBV7-2,.,TRBJ1-5,CASSDSYDSNQPQHF,TGTGCCAGCAGCGACAGTTACGATAGCAATCAGCCCCAGCATTTT
.,TRBV9,.,TRBJ2-3,CASSVGPVDTQYF,TGTGCCAGCAGCGTAGGCCCAGTGGATACGCAGTATTTT
.,TRBV19,.,TRBJ1-1,CASRSQGDTEAFF,TGTGCCAGTAGGAGTCAAGGGGACACTGAAGCTTTCTTT
TRBD1,TRBV6-1,once,TRBJ2-7,CASSEPGQGKNEQYF,TGTGCCAGCAGTGAACCGGGACAGGGGAAGAACGAGCAGTACTTC
.,TRBV5-1,.,TRBJ2-3,CASSLESGTDTQYF,TGCGCCAGCAGCTTGGAGTCGGGCACAGATACGCAGTATTTT
TRBD1,TRBV4-3,.,TRBJ1-2,CASSQEGTGGYGYTF,TGCGCCAGCAGCCAAGAAGGGACAGGGGGCTATGGCTACACCTTC
TRBD2,TRBV15,.,TRBJ2-7,CATSRGGWESYEQYF,TGTGCCACCAGCAGGGGGGGGTGGGAGTCCTACGAGCAGTACTTC
TRBD1,TRBV4-1,.,TRBJ2-2,CASSFDRVRAGELFF,TGCGCCAGCAGCTTCGACAGGGTGAGGGCCGGGGAGCTGTTTTTT
TRBD1,TRBV7-9,.,TRBJ1-1,CASSPQGGTEAFF,TGTGCCAGCAGCCCTCAGGGGGGCACTGAAGCTTTCTTT
.,TRBV19,.,TRBJ1-5,CASSPGQLGYQPQHF,TGTGCCAGTAGCCCGGGACAACTGGGATATCAGCCCCAGCATTTT
.,TRBV6-5,.,TRBJ2-7,CASTGGSRAYEQYF,TGTGCCAGCACTGGGGGGAGTCGGGCCTACGAGCAGTACTTC
TRBD1,TRBV18,.,TRBJ2-7,CASSPRQGGYEQYF,TGTGCCAGCTCACCGAGACAGGGGGGGTACGAGCAGTACTTC
.,TRBV5-4,.,TRBJ2-3,CASSLYGRGAGTDTQYF,TGTGCCAGCAGCTTATACGGGAGAGGGGCGGGCACAGATACGCAGTATTTT
TRBD1,TRBV29-1,.,TRBJ2-7,CSVTGQGSYEQYF,TGCAGCGTTACAGGACAGGGATCCTACGAGCAGTACTTC